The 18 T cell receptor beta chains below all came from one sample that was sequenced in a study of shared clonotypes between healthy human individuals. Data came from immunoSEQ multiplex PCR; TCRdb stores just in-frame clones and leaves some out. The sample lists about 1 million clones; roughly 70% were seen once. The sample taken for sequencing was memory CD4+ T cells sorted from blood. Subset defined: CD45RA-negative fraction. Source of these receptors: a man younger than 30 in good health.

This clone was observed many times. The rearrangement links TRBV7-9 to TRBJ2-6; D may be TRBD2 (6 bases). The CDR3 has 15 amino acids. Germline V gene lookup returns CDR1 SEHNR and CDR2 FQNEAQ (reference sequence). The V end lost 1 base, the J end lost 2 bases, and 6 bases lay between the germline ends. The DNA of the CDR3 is TGTGCCAGCAGCTTAGGGACTACTGGGGCCAACGTCCTGACTTTC. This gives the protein CASSLGTTGANVLTF.

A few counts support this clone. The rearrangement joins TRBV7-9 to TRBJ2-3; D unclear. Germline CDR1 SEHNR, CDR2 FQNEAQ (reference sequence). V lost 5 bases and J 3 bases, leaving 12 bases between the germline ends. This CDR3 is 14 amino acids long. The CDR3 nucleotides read TGTGCCAGCAGCGTAGGGTCTGGAACAGATACGCAGTATTTT. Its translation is CASSVGSGTDTQYF.

For the CDR3, the DNA is TGTGCCAGCAGCTTGACCCAGGGACTACGCACAGATACGCAGTATTTT. It codes for CASSLTQGLRTDTQYF. The chain is built from TRBV11-2 and TRBJ2-3; 7 positions agree with TRBD2. Germline CDR1 SGHAT, CDR2 FQNNGV. Losses at the gene ends were 3 bases for V and 1 base for J; bases not matched to a gene: 7. This CDR3 region has 16 residues.

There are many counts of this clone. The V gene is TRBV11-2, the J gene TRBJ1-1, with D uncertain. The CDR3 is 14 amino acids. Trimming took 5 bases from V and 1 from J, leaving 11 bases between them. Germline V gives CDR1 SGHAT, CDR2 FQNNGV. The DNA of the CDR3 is TGTGCCAGCAGCACACTTACGGGGAACACTGAAGCTTTCTTT. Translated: CASSTLTGNTEAFF.

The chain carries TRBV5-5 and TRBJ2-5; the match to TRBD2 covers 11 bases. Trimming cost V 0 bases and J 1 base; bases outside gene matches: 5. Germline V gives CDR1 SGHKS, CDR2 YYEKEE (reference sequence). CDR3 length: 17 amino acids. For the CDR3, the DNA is TGTGCCAGCAGCTTGGGCGGACTAGCGGGTTTCCAAGAGACCCAGTACTTC. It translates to CASSLGGLAGFQETQYF.

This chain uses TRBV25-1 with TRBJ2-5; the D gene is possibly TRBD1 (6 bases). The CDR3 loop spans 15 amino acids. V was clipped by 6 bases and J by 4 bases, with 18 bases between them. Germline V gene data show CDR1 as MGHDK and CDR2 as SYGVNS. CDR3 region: CASSEGVGVRETQYF. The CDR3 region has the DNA TGTGCCAGCAGCGAGGGGGTGGGGGTCCGAGAGACCCAGTACTTC.

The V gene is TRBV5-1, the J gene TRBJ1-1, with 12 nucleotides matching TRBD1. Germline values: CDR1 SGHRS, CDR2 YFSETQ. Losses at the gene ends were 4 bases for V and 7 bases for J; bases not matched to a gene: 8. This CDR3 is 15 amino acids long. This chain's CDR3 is CASSGGQGALSEAFF. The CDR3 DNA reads TGCGCCAGCAGCGGGGGACAGGGGGCGCTTAGTGAAGCTTTCTTT. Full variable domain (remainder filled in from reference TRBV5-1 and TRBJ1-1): KAGVTQTPRYLIKTRGQQVTLSCSPISGHRSVSWYQQTPGQGLQFLFEYFSETQRNKGNFPGRFSGRQFSNSRSEMNVSTLELGDSALYLCASSGGQGALSEAFFGQGTRLTVV.

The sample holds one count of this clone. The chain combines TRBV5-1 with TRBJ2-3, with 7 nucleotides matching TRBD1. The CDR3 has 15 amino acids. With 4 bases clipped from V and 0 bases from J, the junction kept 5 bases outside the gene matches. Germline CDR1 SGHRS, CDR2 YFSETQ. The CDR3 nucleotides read TGCGCCAGCAGCCAGACAGGGAAGAGCACAGATACGCAGTATTTT. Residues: CASSQTGKSTDTQYF.

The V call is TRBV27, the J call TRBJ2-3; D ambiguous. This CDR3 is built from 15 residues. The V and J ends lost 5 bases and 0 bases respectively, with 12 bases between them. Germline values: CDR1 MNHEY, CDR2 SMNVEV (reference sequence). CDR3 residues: CASSPVAQSTDTQYF. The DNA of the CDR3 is TGTGCCAGCAGTCCCGTAGCCCAGAGCACAGATACGCAGTATTTT.

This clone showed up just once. CDR3 DNA: TGTGCTAGTGGTCCCTGGACAGGGGTCGAGCAGTACTTC. Protein: CASGPWTGVEQYF. The chain recombines TRBV12-5 with TRBJ2-7, with 9 bases matching TRBD1. The CDR3 loop spans 13 amino acids. CDR1 LGHNT and CDR2 FRNRAP come from the germline V gene. After removal of 5 bases from V and 6 bases from J, the junction contained 5 bases not matched to a gene.

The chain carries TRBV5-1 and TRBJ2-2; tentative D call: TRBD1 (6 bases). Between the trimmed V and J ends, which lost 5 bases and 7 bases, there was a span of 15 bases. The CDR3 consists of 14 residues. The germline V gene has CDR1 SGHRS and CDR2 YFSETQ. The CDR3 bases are TGCGCCAGCAGTTTGAGACAGGCTGGCGGGGAGCTGTTTTTT. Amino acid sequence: CASSLRQAGGELFF. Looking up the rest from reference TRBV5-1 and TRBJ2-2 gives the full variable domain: KAGVTQTPRYLIKTRGQQVTLSCSPISGHRSVSWYQQTPGQGLQFLFEYFSETQRNKGNFPGRFSGRQFSNSRSEMNVSTLELGDSALYLCASSLRQAGGELFFGEGSRLTVL.

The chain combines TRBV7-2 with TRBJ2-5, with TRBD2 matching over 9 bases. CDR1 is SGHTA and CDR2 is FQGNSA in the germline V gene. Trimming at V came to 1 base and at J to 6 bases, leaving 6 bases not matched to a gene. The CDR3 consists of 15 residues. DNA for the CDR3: TGTGCCAGCAGCTTAGTGGCTAGCGGGATACAGACCCAGTACTTC. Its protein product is CASSLVASGIQTQYF.

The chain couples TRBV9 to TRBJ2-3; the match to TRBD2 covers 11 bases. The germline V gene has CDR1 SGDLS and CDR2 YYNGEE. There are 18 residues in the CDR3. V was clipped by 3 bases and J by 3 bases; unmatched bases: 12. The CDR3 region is CASSGGTLAGGTTDTQYF. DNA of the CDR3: TGTGCCAGCAGCGGAGGAACGCTAGCGGGAGGTACGACAGATACGCAGTATTTT.

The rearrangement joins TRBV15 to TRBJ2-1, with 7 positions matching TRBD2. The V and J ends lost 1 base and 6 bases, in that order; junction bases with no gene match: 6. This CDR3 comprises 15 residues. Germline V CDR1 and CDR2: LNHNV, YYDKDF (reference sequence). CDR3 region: CATSRASGAFNEQFF. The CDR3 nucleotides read TGTGCCACCAGCAGAGCCAGCGGGGCGTTCAATGAGCAGTTCTTC.

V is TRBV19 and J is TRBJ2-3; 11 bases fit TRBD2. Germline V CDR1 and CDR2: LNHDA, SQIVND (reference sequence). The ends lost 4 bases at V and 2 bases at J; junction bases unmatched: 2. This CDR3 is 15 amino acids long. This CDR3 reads CASSKTSGNTDTQYF. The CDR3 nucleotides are TGTGCCAGTAGTAAGACTAGCGGGAACACAGATACGCAGTATTTT.

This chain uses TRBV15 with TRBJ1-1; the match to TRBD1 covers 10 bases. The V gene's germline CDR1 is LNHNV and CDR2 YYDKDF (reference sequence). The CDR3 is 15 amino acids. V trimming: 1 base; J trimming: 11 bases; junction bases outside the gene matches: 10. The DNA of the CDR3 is TGTGCCACCAGCAGAGGTGGACAGGGGGAGATTCGGGCTTTCTTT. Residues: CATSRGGQGEIRAFF.

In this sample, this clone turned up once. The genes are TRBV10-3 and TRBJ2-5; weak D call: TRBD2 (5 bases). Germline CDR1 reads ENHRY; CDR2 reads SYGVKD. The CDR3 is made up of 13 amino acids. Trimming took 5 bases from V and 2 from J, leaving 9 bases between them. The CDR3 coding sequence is TGTGCCATCAGTAGGGAGCGACAAGAGACCCAGTACTTC. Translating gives CAISRERQETQYF.

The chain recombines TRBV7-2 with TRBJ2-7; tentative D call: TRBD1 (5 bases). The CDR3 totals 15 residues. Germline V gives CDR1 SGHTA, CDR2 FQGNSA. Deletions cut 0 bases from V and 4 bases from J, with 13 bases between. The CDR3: CASSLALRQGYEQYF. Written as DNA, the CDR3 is TGTGCCAGCAGCTTAGCGTTAAGGCAGGGTTACGAGCAGTACTTC.